Listed below are T cell receptor beta chains from one sample, sequenced in a study of cytomegalovirus exposure and HLA in healthy donors. Produced via immunoSEQ multiplex PCR; TCRdb's table is partial and in-frame only. The sample shows some 220,000 clones, 70% to 80% of them seen only once. The sample comprised PBMCs. All receptors come from a woman aged 55 to 70 in good health and CMV-seropositive. Both conserved end residues are part of each CDR3. A D gene is named only where the DNA matches it firmly. Size is stated for part of the rows, as once, few or many counts, or as a class when the clone is expanded.

d_gene: NA; v_gene: TRBV5-8; abundance: NA; j_gene: TRBJ1-2; CDR3aa: CASSLGGNYGYTF; CDR3nt: TGTGCCAGCAGCTTGGGCGGAAACTATGGCTACACCTTC
d_gene: NA; v_gene: TRBV7-6; abundance: NA; j_gene: TRBJ1-6; CDR3aa: CASSSGSTGSYNSPLHF; CDR3nt: TGTGCCAGCAGCTCAGGGTCAACTGGATCCTATAATTCACCCCTCCACTTT
d_gene: NA; v_gene: TRBV5-8; abundance: NA; j_gene: TRBJ2-1; CDR3aa: CASSLVGTLSYNEQFF; CDR3nt: TGTGCCAGCAGCTTGGTAGGGACACTTTCCTACAATGAGCAGTTCTTC
d_gene: TRBD2; v_gene: TRBV19; abundance: NA; j_gene: TRBJ2-1; CDR3aa: CASSLERGSYNEQFF; CDR3nt: TGTGCCAGTAGTCTCGAGCGGGGGTCCTACAATGAGCAGTTCTTC
d_gene: NA; v_gene: TRBV9; abundance: NA; j_gene: TRBJ2-2; CDR3aa: CASSVEAGQNTGELFF; CDR3nt: TGTGCCAGCAGCGTAGAGGCAGGGCAAAACACCGGGGAGCTGTTTTTT
d_gene: NA; v_gene: TRBV30; abundance: NA; j_gene: TRBJ1-2; CDR3aa: CACLFPNYGYTF; CDR3nt: TGTGCCTGTTTATTCCCTAACTATGGCTACACCTTC
d_gene: NA; v_gene: TRBV7-6; abundance: NA; j_gene: TRBJ2-1; CDR3aa: CASSLVGGRRGEQFF; CDR3nt: TGTGCCAGCAGCTTAGTAGGAGGCCGTAGGGGGGAGCAGTTCTTC
d_gene: NA; v_gene: TRBV5-8; abundance: NA; j_gene: TRBJ2-5; CDR3aa: CASSLGREAVRDF; CDR3nt: TGTGCCAGCAGCTTGGGCCGTGAGGCCGTACGAGACTTC
d_gene: NA; v_gene: TRBV5-1; abundance: NA; j_gene: TRBJ2-2; CDR3aa: CASSLGQYTGELFF; CDR3nt: TGCGCCAGCAGCTTGGGACAGTACACCGGGGAGCTGTTTTTT
d_gene: NA; v_gene: TRBV20-1; abundance: NA; j_gene: TRBJ1-2; CDR3aa: CSARGSYGYTF; CDR3nt: TGCAGTGCTAGAGGCAGCTATGGCTACACCTTC
d_gene: TRBD1; v_gene: TRBV7-2; abundance: NA; j_gene: TRBJ1-3; CDR3aa: CASSRPSDRGYTIYF; CDR3nt: TGTGCCAGCAGTCGGCCCTCGGACAGGGGATACACCATATATTTT
d_gene: NA; v_gene: TRBV6-1; abundance: NA; j_gene: TRBJ2-1; CDR3aa: CASSVTGLGNEQFF; CDR3nt: TGTGCCAGCAGTGTAACAGGGCTTGGCAATGAGCAGTTCTTC
d_gene: TRBD1; v_gene: TRBV4-1; abundance: once; j_gene: TRBJ2-5; CDR3aa: CASSQQGAWQETQYF; CDR3nt: TGCGCCAGCAGCCAACAGGGGGCTTGGCAAGAGACCCAGTACTTC
d_gene: NA; v_gene: TRBV6-5; abundance: NA; j_gene: TRBJ1-2; CDR3aa: CASSPREGAYGYTF; CDR3nt: TGTGCCAGCAGTCCCCGTGAGGGAGCCTATGGCTACACCTTC
d_gene: NA; v_gene: TRBV28; abundance: NA; j_gene: TRBJ2-1; CDR3aa: CASTASYNEQFF; CDR3nt: TGTGCCAGCACAGCGTCCTACAATGAGCAGTTCTTC
d_gene: NA; v_gene: TRBV18; abundance: NA; j_gene: TRBJ1-4; CDR3aa: CASSLNQGNEKLFF; CDR3nt: TGTGCCAGCTCCTTAAACCAGGGAAATGAAAAACTGTTTTTT
d_gene: NA; v_gene: TRBV12-1; abundance: NA; j_gene: TRBJ2-7; CDR3aa: CANSITRGPYEQYF; CDR3nt: TGTGCCAACTCAATAACGAGGGGGCCCTACGAGCAGTACTTC
d_gene: TRBD2; v_gene: TRBV13; abundance: NA; j_gene: TRBJ2-1; CDR3aa: CASSHGTSGYNEQFF; CDR3nt: TGTGCCAGCAGTCACGGGACTAGCGGTTACAATGAGCAGTTCTTC
d_gene: TRBD1; v_gene: TRBV7-3; abundance: NA; j_gene: TRBJ1-1; CDR3aa: CASSPLGQVGTNTEAFF; CDR3nt: TGTGCCAGCAGCCCGCTAGGACAGGTGGGGACGAACACTGAAGCTTTCTTT
d_gene: TRBD2; v_gene: TRBV7-3; abundance: NA; j_gene: TRBJ2-2; CDR3aa: CASSSGLAGLSGELFF; CDR3nt: TGTGCCAGCAGCTCAGGACTAGCGGGGCTGAGCGGGGAGCTGTTTTTT
d_gene: TRBD2; v_gene: TRBV30; abundance: NA; j_gene: TRBJ2-1; CDR3aa: CAWRELAPYNEQFF; CDR3nt: TGTGCCTGGAGAGAACTAGCGCCCTACAATGAGCAGTTCTTC
d_gene: TRBD1; v_gene: TRBV10-2; abundance: NA; j_gene: TRBJ2-6; CDR3aa: CASSDTGAGANVLTF; CDR3nt: TGCGCCAGCAGTGATACAGGGGCTGGGGCCAACGTCCTGACTTTT
d_gene: NA; v_gene: TRBV5-1; abundance: NA; j_gene: TRBJ1-2; CDR3aa: CASSLQENYGYTF; CDR3nt: TGCGCCAGCAGCTTACAGGAGAACTATGGCTACACCTTC
d_gene: NA; v_gene: TRBV5-1; abundance: NA; j_gene: TRBJ1-1; CDR3aa: CASSFRSEQGPEAFF; CDR3nt: TGCGCCAGCAGCTTCAGATCTGAACAGGGTCCGGAAGCTTTCTTT
d_gene: NA; v_gene: TRBV11-2; abundance: NA; j_gene: TRBJ1-1; CDR3aa: CASSLTAGVATEAFF; CDR3nt: TGTGCCAGCAGCTTAACGGCGGGCGTTGCCACTGAAGCTTTCTTT
d_gene: TRBD1; v_gene: TRBV2; abundance: once; j_gene: TRBJ1-4; CDR3aa: CASRVQGRNEKLFF; CDR3nt: TGTGCCAGCAGAGTACAGGGGAGAAATGAAAAACTGTTTTTT
d_gene: NA; v_gene: TRBV19; abundance: NA; j_gene: TRBJ1-3; CDR3aa: CASSIRNLASGNTIYF; CDR3nt: TGTGCCAGTAGTATCCGGAATCTAGCCTCTGGAAACACCATATATTTT
d_gene: TRBD2; v_gene: TRBV5-1; abundance: NA; j_gene: TRBJ2-1; CDR3aa: CASSLSRRGFNNEQFF; CDR3nt: TGCGCCAGCAGCTTGAGTAGGCGGGGGTTCAACAATGAGCAGTTCTTC
d_gene: NA; v_gene: TRBV29-1; abundance: once; j_gene: TRBJ2-7; CDR3aa: CSAVAGGLREQYF; CDR3nt: TGCAGCGCCGTTGCCGGAGGTCTACGAGAGCAGTACTTC
d_gene: TRBD2; v_gene: TRBV6-1; abundance: few; j_gene: TRBJ2-7; CDR3aa: CATHFGGSNHEQYF; CDR3nt: TGTGCCACCCATTTTGGCGGGAGTAACCACGAGCAGTACTTC
d_gene: TRBD1; v_gene: TRBV6-1; abundance: NA; j_gene: TRBJ1-5; CDR3aa: CASSGQDNQPQHF; CDR3nt: TGTGCCAGCAGCGGACAGGACAATCAGCCCCAGCATTTT
d_gene: NA; v_gene: TRBV5-1; abundance: NA; j_gene: TRBJ1-1; CDR3aa: CASSSLSRVTEAFF; CDR3nt: TGCGCCAGCAGCAGCCTTTCCAGGGTCACTGAAGCTTTCTTT
d_gene: TRBD1; v_gene: TRBV29-1; abundance: NA; j_gene: TRBJ1-3; CDR3aa: CSVGRQGGSGNTIYF; CDR3nt: TGCAGCGTTGGGAGACAGGGGGGATCTGGAAACACCATATATTTT
d_gene: NA; v_gene: TRBV5-1; abundance: few; j_gene: TRBJ2-2; CDR3aa: CASSGAGAFTGELFF; CDR3nt: TGCGCCAGCAGCGGGGCAGGGGCTTTCACCGGGGAGCTGTTTTTT
d_gene: NA; v_gene: TRBV21-1; abundance: NA; j_gene: TRBJ2-7; CDR3aa: CASSTAGTGDAYEQYF; CDR3nt: TGTGCCAGCAGCACCGCCGGGACAGGGGATGCCTACGAGCAGTACTTC
d_gene: TRBD1; v_gene: TRBV10-1; abundance: NA; j_gene: TRBJ1-1; CDR3aa: CASVDYRGNTEAFF; CDR3nt: TGCGCCAGCGTAGATTACAGGGGCAACACTGAAGCTTTCTTT
d_gene: TRBD1; v_gene: TRBV5-1; abundance: NA; j_gene: TRBJ1-2; CDR3aa: CASSGAWTGGFYTF; CDR3nt: TGCGCCAGCAGCGGGGCATGGACAGGGGGGTTCTACACCTTC
d_gene: TRBD1; v_gene: TRBV27; abundance: few; j_gene: TRBJ2-2; CDR3aa: CASSLRDSGELFF; CDR3nt: TGTGCCAGCAGTTTACGGGACAGCGGGGAGCTGTTTTTT
d_gene: TRBD1; v_gene: TRBV11-2; abundance: NA; j_gene: TRBJ2-7; CDR3aa: CASSPGTGGYEQYF; CDR3nt: TGTGCCAGCAGCCCCGGGACAGGAGGCTACGAGCAGTACTTC
d_gene: TRBD2; v_gene: TRBV27; abundance: NA; j_gene: TRBJ2-7; CDR3aa: CASSSPNPGLAGREQYF; CDR3nt: TGTGCCAGCAGTTCCCCGAACCCGGGACTAGCGGGAAGGGAGCAGTACTTC
d_gene: TRBD1; v_gene: TRBV7-9; abundance: few; j_gene: TRBJ1-3; CDR3aa: CASSRTLDRRGNTIYF; CDR3nt: TGTGCCAGCAGCCGTACTCTGGACAGGAGGGGAAACACCATATATTTT
d_gene: NA; v_gene: TRBV7-3; abundance: NA; j_gene: TRBJ2-2; CDR3aa: CASSKLNRNTGELFF; CDR3nt: TGTGCCAGCAGCAAACTGAACAGGAACACCGGGGAGCTGTTTTTT
d_gene: NA; v_gene: TRBV28; abundance: NA; j_gene: TRBJ1-2; CDR3aa: CASSPPSGPPYYGYTF; CDR3nt: TGTGCCAGCAGTCCGCCCTCAGGGCCACCCTACTATGGCTACACCTTC
d_gene: NA; v_gene: TRBV30; abundance: NA; j_gene: TRBJ1-3; CDR3aa: CAWGSGQPGNTIYF; CDR3nt: TGTGCCTGGGGATCCGGACAGCCTGGAAACACCATATATTTT
d_gene: TRBD2; v_gene: TRBV5-1; abundance: NA; j_gene: TRBJ2-3; CDR3aa: CASSQGLATSTDTQYF; CDR3nt: TGCGCCAGCAGCCAGGGACTAGCGACTAGCACAGATACGCAGTATTTT
d_gene: NA; v_gene: TRBV5-4; abundance: NA; j_gene: TRBJ2-7; CDR3aa: CASSLGRPTYEQYF; CDR3nt: TGTGCCAGCAGCTTGGGCAGGCCGACCTACGAGCAGTACTTC
d_gene: TRBD1; v_gene: TRBV5-6; abundance: NA; j_gene: TRBJ2-5; CDR3aa: CASSTPGQGETQYF; CDR3nt: TGTGCCAGCAGCACACCGGGACAGGGAGAGACCCAGTACTTC
d_gene: TRBD1; v_gene: TRBV28; abundance: NA; j_gene: TRBJ2-2; CDR3aa: CASSRTFDRGGNTGELFF; CDR3nt: TGTGCCAGCAGTAGAACCTTTGACAGGGGAGGCAACACCGGGGAGCTGTTTTTT
d_gene: TRBD2; v_gene: TRBV9; abundance: few; j_gene: TRBJ2-2; CDR3aa: CASSPRGLGVTGELFF; CDR3nt: TGTGCCAGCAGCCCCCGGGGACTAGGCGTCACCGGGGAGCTGTTTTTT
d_gene: NA; v_gene: TRBV4-1; abundance: NA; j_gene: TRBJ2-7; CDR3aa: CASSLWGRPYEQYF; CDR3nt: TGCGCCAGCAGCCTTTGGGGCCGACCTTACGAGCAGTACTTC
d_gene: NA; v_gene: TRBV6-1; abundance: NA; j_gene: TRBJ1-4; CDR3aa: CATKGVAGGEKLFF; CDR3nt: TGTGCCACCAAAGGAGTAGCGGGCGGTGAAAAACTGTTTTTT
d_gene: NA; v_gene: TRBV7-2; abundance: NA; j_gene: TRBJ1-3; CDR3aa: CASSLGHSIGNTIYF; CDR3nt: TGTGCCAGCAGCCTGGGACACTCCATTGGAAACACCATATATTTT